The present TCR beta chain was sequenced within a study of T cell repertoires in cytomegalovirus infection. Study conclusions and caveats: Carriers of CMV plus the relevant HLA were identified by cumulative public TCR beta family frequency.

The CDR3 spans 11 residues. Trimming cost V 10 bases and J 6 bases, with 9 bases left between them. This clonotype was counted between two and nine times. Antigen unknown. TCRdb called the reads again in MiXCR, with one record for every CDR3 protein. The sample holds approximately 120,000 distinct CDR3 sequences, over 30% seen once. Sequences were derived from CD8+ T cells from cultured PBMCs, sampled from culture after CMV antigen stimulation. This chain uses TRBV12-3 or TRBV12-4 with TRBJ2-2; the D is unclear. This TCR came from a human donor in good health (CMV status not recorded). Some clones in this sample may be carry-over from other donors' samples. The CDR3 region has the DNA TGTGCCACCCTAGGTTCCGGGGAGCTGTTTTTT. Amino acid sequence: CATLGSGELFF.